Shown below are 15 T cell receptor beta chains from a single sample sequenced in a study of blood T cell repertoires in COVID-19. The data were produced by immunoSEQ multiplex PCR, yet TCRdb's version contains in-frame clones alone and is incomplete. The sample has 20,000 to 25,000 clones, roughly nine tenths seen once. Input material: peripheral blood. The receptors shown here come from a human donor with active COVID-19. The donor label of this sample is uncertain.

The chain combines TRBV9 with TRBJ2-7, with D hard to call. Germline V gene lookup returns CDR1 SGDLS and CDR2 YYNGEE. CDR3 length equals 14 residues. The V gene lost 4 bases and the J gene lost 1 base, with 12 bases spanning the gap. In DNA, the CDR3 is TGTGCCAGCAGCCCTCTGCCAGAATCCTACGAGCAGTACTTC. Residues: CASSPLPESYEQYF. Full variable domain (outside the CDR3, taken from reference TRBV9 and TRBJ2-7): DSGVTQTPKHLITATGQRVTLRCSPRSGDLSVYWYQQSLDQGLQFLIQYYNGEERAKGNILERFSAQQFPDLHSELNLSSLELGDSALYFCASSPLPESYEQYFGPGTRLTVT.

This clone was seen more than once but under ten times. The rearrangement joins TRBV9 to TRBJ1-2; D perhaps matches TRBD1 (5 bases). Trimming stripped 7 bases from V and 2 bases from J, with 9 bases between. Germline CDR1 reads SGDLS; CDR2 reads YYNGEE. The CDR3 is made up of 12 amino acids. The chain's CDR3 is CASGDFNYGYTF. The CDR3, as DNA: TGTGCCAGCGGGGACTTCAACTATGGCTACACCTTC.

J is TRBJ2-3 and V is TRBV20-1, with D possibly being TRBD2 (5 bases). The germline V gene has CDR1 DFQATT and CDR2 SNEGSKA (reference sequence). CDR3 length: 11 amino acids. V was cut by 6 bases and J by 7 bases, with 11 bases left in between. The CDR3 DNA is TGCAGTGCCTCGGACTCCTATACGCAGTATTTT. This sequence encodes CSASDSYTQYF.

The chain carries TRBV5-6 and TRBJ2-4, with D possibly matching TRBD2 (6 bases). CDR3 length: 17 residues. Per the germline V gene, CDR1 is SGHDT and CDR2 is YYEEEE. Trimming pared 3 bases from V and 4 bases from J, leaving 20 bases between. CDR3 coding DNA: TGTGCCAGCAGCTCGCCCGCCGGGAGCCGGGGGAAAAACATTCAGTACTTC. Its protein is CASSSPAGSRGKNIQYF.

This clone showed up just a few times. CDR3: CASSLDGVPYGYTF. The CDR3 DNA reads TGTGCCAGCAGCTTAGACGGAGTACCCTATGGCTACACCTTC. The rearrangement links TRBV11-2 to TRBJ1-2; no reliable D call. V lost 0 bases, J lost 4 bases, and 9 bases lay in between. This CDR3 is built from 14 residues. The V gene's germline CDR1 is SGHAT and CDR2 FQNNGV. The variable domain in full, with the rest retrieved from reference TRBV11-2 and TRBJ1-2, is EAGVAQSPRYKIIEKRQSVAFWCNPISGHATLYWYQQILGQGPKLLIQFQNNGVVDDSQLPKDRFSAERLKGVDSTLKIQPAKLEDSAVYLCASSLDGVPYGYTFGSGTRLTVV.

The chain couples TRBV6-5 to TRBJ2-7; 11 positions match TRBD1. Germline trimming cut 6 bases from V and 3 bases from J; bases unmatched to any gene: 7. The germline gives CDR1 MNHEY, CDR2 SVGAGI. The CDR3 is 15 residues long. CDR3 sequence: CASRDPDRGLYEQYF. The DNA of the CDR3 is TGTGCCAGCAGGGACCCGGACAGGGGGCTCTACGAGCAGTACTTC.

The rearrangement uses TRBV7-2 and TRBJ2-3; D perhaps matches TRBD2 (6 bases). Trimming stripped 1 base from V and 4 bases from J, with 12 bases between. CDR1 is SGHTA, CDR2 FQGNSA, per germline. The CDR3 consists of 15 residues. In nucleotides, the CDR3 is TGTGCCAGCAGCTTAGATCGGGGGAGTGCAGATACGCAGTATTTT. Amino acid sequence: CASSLDRGSADTQYF. Together with reference TRBV7-2 and TRBJ2-3, the CDR3 gives the full variable domain: GAGVSQSPSNKVTEKGKDVELRCDPISGHTALYWYRQSLGQGLEFLIYFQGNSAPDKSGLPSDRFSAERTGGSVSTLTIQRTQQEDSAVYLCASSLDRGSADTQYFGPGTRLTVL.

This rearrangement joins TRBV5-1 to TRBJ1-3; 7 nucleotides match TRBD1. Germline trimming cut 3 bases from V and 4 bases from J; bases unmatched to any gene: 13. Germline V gene lookup returns CDR1 SGHRS and CDR2 YFSETQ. The CDR3 runs 17 residues. The CDR3 loop is CASSYRGRSAAGNTIYF. CDR3 nucleotides: TGCGCCAGCAGCTACAGGGGACGCTCCGCGGCGGGAAACACCATATATTTT. The variable domain in full, completed from reference TRBV5-1 and TRBJ1-3, reads KAGVTQTPRYLIKTRGQQVTLSCSPISGHRSVSWYQQTPGQGLQFLFEYFSETQRNKGNFPGRFSGRQFSNSRSEMNVSTLELGDSALYLCASSYRGRSAAGNTIYFGEGSWLTVV.

The rearrangement uses TRBV3-1 (or the pseudogene TRBV3-2) and TRBJ2-5, with TRBD1 identical over 7 bases. The CDR3 runs to 13 residues. With V trimmed by 5 bases and J by 2 bases, 2 bases remained unmatched. Germline CDR1 and CDR2: LGHDT and YNNKEL (reference sequence). The CDR3 region is CASSWDSQETQYF. For the CDR3, the DNA is TGTGCCAGCAGCTGGGACAGTCAAGAGACCCAGTACTTC.

The DNA of the CDR3 is TGTGCCAGCAGCTCCACCCCGGGGACAGATACGCAGTATTTT. Amino acids: CASSSTPGTDTQYF. The V gene is TRBV7-3, the J gene TRBJ2-3; a weak D match, TRBD2 (5 bases). The germline V gene encodes CDR1 SGHTA and CDR2 FQGTGA. The CDR3 runs to 14 residues. Trimming cost V 4 bases and J 3 bases, with 11 bases left between them. Complete variable domain (other parts from reference TRBV7-3 and TRBJ2-3): GAGVSQTPSNKVTEKGKYVELRCDPISGHTALYWYRQSLGQGPEFLIYFQGTGAADDSGLPNDRFFAVRPEGSVSTLKIQRTERGDSAVYLCASSSTPGTDTQYFGPGTRLTVL.

J is TRBJ2-7 and V is TRBV6-4; 9 nucleotides match TRBD1. The CDR3 loop spans 17 amino acids. V lost 8 bases to trimming and J lost 4 bases; unmatched junction nucleotides: 18. Germline lookup yields CDR1 MRHNA and CDR2 SNTAGT. The CDR3: CASFFRPGTGTSYEQYF. The CDR3 coding sequence is TGTGCCAGCTTTTTCAGACCTGGGACAGGGACCTCATACGAGCAGTACTTC.

J is TRBJ1-4 and V is TRBV14; D ambiguous. From germline, CDR1 is SGHDN and CDR2 FVKESK. The ends were cut back, 1 base at V and 7 bases at J, with 19 bases in the middle. This CDR3 contains 17 residues. Here the CDR3 DNA reads TGTGCCAGCAGCCAAGGTCAGCGTAAGCAGATTTCTGAAAAACTGTTTTTT. Protein product: CASSQGQRKQISEKLFF.

The V gene is TRBV19, the J gene TRBJ1-2, with a tentative D call TRBD1 (5 bases). This CDR3 spans 13 amino acids. Germline CDR1 is LNHDA and CDR2 is SQIVND (reference sequence). The ends were cut back, 7 bases at V and 8 bases at J, with 17 bases in the middle. The CDR3 spells CASTMGQGSGYTF. DNA of the CDR3: TGTGCCAGTACCATGGGGCAGGGAAGCGGCTACACCTTC.

V is TRBV9 and J is TRBJ2-3; a weak D match, TRBD1 (6 bases). From germline, CDR1 is SGDLS and CDR2 YYNGEE. The CDR3 is made up of 18 amino acids. V was clipped by 3 bases and J by 4 bases, with 24 bases between them. The CDR3 DNA reads TGTGCCAGCAGCGAGCCCCGGGACACACTTCCCGGCGCAGATACGCAGTATTTT. Protein: CASSEPRDTLPGADTQYF.

This chain connects TRBV6-5 to TRBJ1-5; D is perhaps TRBD1 (6 bases). Germline V lookup: CDR1 MNHEY, CDR2 SVGAGI. The length of the CDR3 is 12 residues. V lost 7 bases, J lost 4 bases, and 8 bases lay in between. The DNA for the CDR3 is TGTGCCAGCATGAGGGGGAATCAGCCCCAGCATTTT. Translated: CASMRGNQPQHF.